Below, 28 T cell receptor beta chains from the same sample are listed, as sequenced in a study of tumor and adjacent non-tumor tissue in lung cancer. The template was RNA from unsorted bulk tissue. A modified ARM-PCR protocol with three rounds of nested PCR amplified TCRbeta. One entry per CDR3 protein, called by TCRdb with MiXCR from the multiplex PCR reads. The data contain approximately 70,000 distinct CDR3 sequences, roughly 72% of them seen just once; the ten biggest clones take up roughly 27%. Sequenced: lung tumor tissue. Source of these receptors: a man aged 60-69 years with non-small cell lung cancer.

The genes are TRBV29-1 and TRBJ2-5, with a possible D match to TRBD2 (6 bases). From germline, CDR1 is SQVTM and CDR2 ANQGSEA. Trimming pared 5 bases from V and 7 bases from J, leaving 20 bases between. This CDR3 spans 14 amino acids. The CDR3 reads CSVSRRDLKWTQYF. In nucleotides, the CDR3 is TGCAGCGTTTCCCGACGGGACTTAAAGTGGACCCAGTACTTC.

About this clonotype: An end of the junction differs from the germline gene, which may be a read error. For the CDR3, the DNA is TGTGTCAGCAGTTTTACAACAGGGCCAACTTTCTTT. Encoded protein: CVSSFTTGPTFF. The chain carries TRBV12-3 or TRBV12-4 and TRBJ1-1, with D perhaps matching TRBD1 (6 bases). The CDR3 is made up of 12 amino acids.

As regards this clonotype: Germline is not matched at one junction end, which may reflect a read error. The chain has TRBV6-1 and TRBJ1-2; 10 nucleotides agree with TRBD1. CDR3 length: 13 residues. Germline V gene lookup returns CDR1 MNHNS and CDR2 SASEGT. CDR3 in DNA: TGTCCCAGCATTTACGGGACAGGGGATGGCTATACCTTC. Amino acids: CPSIYGTGDGYTF.

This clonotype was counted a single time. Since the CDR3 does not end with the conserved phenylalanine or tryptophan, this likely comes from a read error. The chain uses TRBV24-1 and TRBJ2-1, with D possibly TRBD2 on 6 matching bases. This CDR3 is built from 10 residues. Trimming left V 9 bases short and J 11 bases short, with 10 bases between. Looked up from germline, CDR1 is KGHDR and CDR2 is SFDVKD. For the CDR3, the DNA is TGTGCCACCGGAGGGAATAAGCAGTTCGTC. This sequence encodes CATGGNKQFV.

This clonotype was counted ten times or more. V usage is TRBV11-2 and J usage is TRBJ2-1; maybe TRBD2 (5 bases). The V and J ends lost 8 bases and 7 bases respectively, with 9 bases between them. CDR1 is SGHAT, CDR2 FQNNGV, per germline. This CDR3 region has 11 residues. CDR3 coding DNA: TGTGCCAGCGCCATAGCGAATGAGCAGTTCTTC. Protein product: CASAIANEQFF.

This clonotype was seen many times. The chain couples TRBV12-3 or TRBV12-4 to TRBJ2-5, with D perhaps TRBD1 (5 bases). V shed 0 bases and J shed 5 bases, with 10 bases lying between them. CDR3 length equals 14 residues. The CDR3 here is CASSLAQGWETQYF. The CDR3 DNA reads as TGTGCCAGCAGTTTAGCGCAGGGATGGGAGACCCAGTACTTC.

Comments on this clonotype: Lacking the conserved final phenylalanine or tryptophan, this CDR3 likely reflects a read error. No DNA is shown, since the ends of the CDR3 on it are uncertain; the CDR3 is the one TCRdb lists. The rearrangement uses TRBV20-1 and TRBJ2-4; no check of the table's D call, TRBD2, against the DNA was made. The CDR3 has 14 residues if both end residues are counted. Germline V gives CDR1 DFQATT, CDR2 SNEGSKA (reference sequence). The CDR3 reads CSATGASGENIQYL.

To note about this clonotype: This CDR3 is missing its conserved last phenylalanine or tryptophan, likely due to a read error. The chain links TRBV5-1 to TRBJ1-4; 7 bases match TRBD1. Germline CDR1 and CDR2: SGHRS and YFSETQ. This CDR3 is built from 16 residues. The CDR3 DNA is TGCGCCAGCAGCTTGGGTTTGGCAGGGGGTAATGGAAAACTGTTTATT. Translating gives CASSLGLAGGNGKLFI.

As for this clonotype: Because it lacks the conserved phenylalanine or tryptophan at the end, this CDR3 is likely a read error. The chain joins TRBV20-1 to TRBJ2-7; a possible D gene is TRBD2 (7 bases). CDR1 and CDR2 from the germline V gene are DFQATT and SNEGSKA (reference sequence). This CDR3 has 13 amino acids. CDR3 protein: CIARRGATYEQYL. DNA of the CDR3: TGCATTGCTAGACGGGGGGCCACCTACGAGCAGTACCTC.

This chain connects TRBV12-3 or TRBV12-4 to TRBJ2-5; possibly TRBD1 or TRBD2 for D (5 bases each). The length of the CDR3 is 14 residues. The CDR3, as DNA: TGTGTCAGTAGTTTAAGCGGACACGGGGAGATCCATTACTTC. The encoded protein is CVSSLSGHGEIHYF.

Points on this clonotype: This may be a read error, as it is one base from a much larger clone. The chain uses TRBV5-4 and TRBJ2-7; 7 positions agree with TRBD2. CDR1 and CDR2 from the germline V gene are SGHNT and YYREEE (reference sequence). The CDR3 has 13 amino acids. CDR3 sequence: CASSFTSEYEEYF. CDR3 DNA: TGTGCCAGCAGCTTTACTAGCGAATACGAGGAGTACTTC.

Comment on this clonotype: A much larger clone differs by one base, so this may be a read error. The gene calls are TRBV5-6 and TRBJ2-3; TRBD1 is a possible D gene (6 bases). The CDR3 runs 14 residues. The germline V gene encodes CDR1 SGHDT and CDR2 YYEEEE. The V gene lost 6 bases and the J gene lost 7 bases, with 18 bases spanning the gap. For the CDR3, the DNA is TGTGCCAGCAACTTTCCGACAGGACTTTATACGCAGTATTTT. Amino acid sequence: CASNFPTGLYTQYF.

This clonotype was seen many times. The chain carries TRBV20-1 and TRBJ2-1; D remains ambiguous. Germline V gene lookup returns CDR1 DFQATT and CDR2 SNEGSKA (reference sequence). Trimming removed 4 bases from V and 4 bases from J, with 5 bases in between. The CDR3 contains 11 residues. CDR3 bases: TGCAGTGCTACCCTTTACAATGAGCAGTTCTTC. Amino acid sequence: CSATLYNEQFF.

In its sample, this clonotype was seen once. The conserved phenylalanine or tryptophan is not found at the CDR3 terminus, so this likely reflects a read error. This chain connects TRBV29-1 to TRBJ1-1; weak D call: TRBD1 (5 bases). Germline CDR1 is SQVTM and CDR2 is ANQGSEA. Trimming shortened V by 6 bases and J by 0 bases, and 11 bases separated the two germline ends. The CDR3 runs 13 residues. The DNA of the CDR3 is TGCAGCGTCGACGGGGGGGTGAACACTGAAGCTTTCTAT. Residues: CSVDGGVNTEAFY.

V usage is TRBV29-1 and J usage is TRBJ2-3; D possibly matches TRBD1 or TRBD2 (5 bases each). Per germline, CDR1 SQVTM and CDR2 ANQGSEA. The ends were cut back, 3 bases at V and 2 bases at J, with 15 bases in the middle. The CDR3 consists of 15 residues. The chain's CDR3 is CSVDGTGHNTDTQYF. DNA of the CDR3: TGCAGCGTTGACGGAACGGGGCATAACACAGATACGCAGTATTTT.

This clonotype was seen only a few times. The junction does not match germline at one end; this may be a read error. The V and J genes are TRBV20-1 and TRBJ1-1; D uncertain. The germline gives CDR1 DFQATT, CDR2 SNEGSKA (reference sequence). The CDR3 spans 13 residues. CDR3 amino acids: CSTSLGRGTEAFF. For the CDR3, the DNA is TGCAGTACTAGTCTGGGGAGAGGCACTGAAGCTTTCTTT.

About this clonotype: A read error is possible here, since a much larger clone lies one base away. The CDR3 nucleotides are TGTGCCAGCAGCTCGACAGGGACTGAAAAACTGTTTTTT. As protein: CASSSTGTEKLFF. This rearrangement joins TRBV11-2 to TRBJ1-4; TRBD1 aligns across 7 bases. The CDR3 covers 13 residues. Unmatched junction bases numbered 3, after V lost 4 bases and J lost 7 bases. Germline-derived CDR1 and CDR2 are SGHAT and FQNNGV.

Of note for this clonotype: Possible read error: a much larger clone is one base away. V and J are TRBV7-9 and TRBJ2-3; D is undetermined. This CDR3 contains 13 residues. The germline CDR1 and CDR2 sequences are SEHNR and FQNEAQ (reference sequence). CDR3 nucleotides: TGTGCCACCTTGGGCGGATTCACAGATATGCAGTATTTT. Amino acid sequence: CATLGGFTDMQYF.

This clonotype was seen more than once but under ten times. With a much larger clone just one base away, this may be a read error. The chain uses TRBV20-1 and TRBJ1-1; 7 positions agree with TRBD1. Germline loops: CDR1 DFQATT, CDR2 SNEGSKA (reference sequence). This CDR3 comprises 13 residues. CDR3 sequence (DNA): TGCAATGCTCCCGGGACAGCAAACACTGAAGCTTTCTTT. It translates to CNAPGTANTEAFF.

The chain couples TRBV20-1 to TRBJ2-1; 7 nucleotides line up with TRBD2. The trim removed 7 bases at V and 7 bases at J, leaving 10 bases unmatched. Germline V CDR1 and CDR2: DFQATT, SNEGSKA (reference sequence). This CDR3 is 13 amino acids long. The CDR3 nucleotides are TGCAGTGTCCACGGAACTAGCGTAAATGAGCAGTTCTTC. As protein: CSVHGTSVNEQFF.

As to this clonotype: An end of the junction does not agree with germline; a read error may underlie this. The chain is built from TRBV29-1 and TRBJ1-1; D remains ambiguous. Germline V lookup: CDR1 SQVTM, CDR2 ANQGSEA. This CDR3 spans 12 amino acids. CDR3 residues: CSVGLTGSEAFF. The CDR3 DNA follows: TGCAGCGTTGGCCTCACTGGGTCTGAAGCTTTCTTC.

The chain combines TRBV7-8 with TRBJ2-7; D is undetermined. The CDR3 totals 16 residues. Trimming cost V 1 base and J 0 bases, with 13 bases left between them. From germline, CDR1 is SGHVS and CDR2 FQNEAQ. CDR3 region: CASSLDGLCSSYEQYF. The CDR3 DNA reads TGTGCCAGCAGCTTAGATGGGCTCTGTAGCTCCTACGAGCAGTACTTC.

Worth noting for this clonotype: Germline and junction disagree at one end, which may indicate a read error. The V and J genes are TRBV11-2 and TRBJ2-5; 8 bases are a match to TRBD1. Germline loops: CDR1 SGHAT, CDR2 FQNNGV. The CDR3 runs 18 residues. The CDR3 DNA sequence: TGTGCCAGCAGCATAGTCTCCCGGACAGGGTGGCGGCAAGAGACACAGTACTTC. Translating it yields CASSIVSRTGWRQETQYF. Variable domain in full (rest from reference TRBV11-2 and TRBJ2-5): EAGVAQSPRYKIIEKRQSVAFWCNPISGHATLYWYQQILGQGPKLLIQFQNNGVVDDSQLPKDRFSAERLKGVDSTLKIQPAKLEDSAVYLCASSIVSRTGWRQETQYFGPGTRLLVL.

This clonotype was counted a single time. The CDR3 DNA follows: TGCGCCACGAAGGGCAGTCTCCCCTATGGCTACACCTTC. This codes for CATKGSLPYGYTF. This sequence joins TRBV10-2 and TRBJ1-2; D call uncertain. Trimming pared 10 bases from V and 4 bases from J, leaving 16 bases between. Germline-derived CDR1 and CDR2 are WSHSY and SAAADI. The CDR3 is 13 residues long.

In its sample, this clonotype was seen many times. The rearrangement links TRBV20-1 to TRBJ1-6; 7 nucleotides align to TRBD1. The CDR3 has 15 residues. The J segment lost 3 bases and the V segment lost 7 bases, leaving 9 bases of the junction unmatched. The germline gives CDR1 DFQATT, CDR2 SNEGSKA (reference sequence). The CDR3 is CSVQGEGDYNSPLHF. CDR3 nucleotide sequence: TGCAGTGTTCAGGGGGAGGGTGACTATAATTCACCCCTCCACTTT.

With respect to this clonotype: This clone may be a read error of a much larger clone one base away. CDR3 coding DNA: TGTGCCAGCGGCAAGGGGTACCACCGGCAGTTCTTC. Translation: CASGKGYHRQFF. This rearrangement joins TRBV28 to TRBJ2-1; a weak D match, TRBD1 (5 bases). There are 12 residues in the CDR3. The germline V and J ends were trimmed by 8 bases and 12 bases, with 17 bases remaining between them. The germline V gene encodes CDR1 MDHEN and CDR2 SYDVKM.

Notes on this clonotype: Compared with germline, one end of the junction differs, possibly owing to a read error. The CDR3 sequence: CSAKDRAGWVTGELFF. CDR3 DNA: TGCAGTGCTAAAGATCGGGCGGGATGGGTCACCGGGGAACTGTTTTTT. The J gene is TRBJ2-2, the V gene TRBV20-1; tentatively, D is TRBD2 (6 bases). The CDR3 has 16 amino acids. The germline CDR1 and CDR2 sequences are DFQATT and SNEGSKA (reference sequence).

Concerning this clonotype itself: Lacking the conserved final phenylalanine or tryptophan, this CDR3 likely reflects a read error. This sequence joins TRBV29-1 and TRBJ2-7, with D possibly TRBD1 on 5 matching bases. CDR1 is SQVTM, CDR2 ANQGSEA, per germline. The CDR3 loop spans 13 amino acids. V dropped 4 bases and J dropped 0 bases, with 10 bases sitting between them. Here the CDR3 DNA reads TGCAGCGTTGTGGGTGACAGCTCCTACGAGCAGTACTTA. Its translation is CSVVGDSSYEQYL.